A single sample gave rise to the 15 T cell receptor beta chains below, sequenced in a study of CD8+ T cells in alopecia areata. Once RNA had been extracted, it was reverse transcribed into cDNA to act as the sequencing template. The data were produced by immunoSEQ multiplex PCR, yet TCRdb's version contains in-frame clones alone and is incomplete. The profile shows 150,000 to 200,000 clones, under 80% of them singletons. As for treatment: oral pan-JAK inhibitor, 5-10 mg twice daily. Sequenced material: CD4+ T cells sorted from blood, taken at week 49, from a patient treated with tofacitinib. These receptors originate from a human donor with alopecia areata.

The chain carries TRBV27 and TRBJ1-1; the match to TRBD1 covers 9 bases. CDR1 is MNHEY and CDR2 is SMNVEV in the germline V gene (reference sequence). The V and J ends lost 3 bases and 10 bases, in that order; junction bases with no gene match: 3. The CDR3 consists of 12 residues. CDR3 nucleotide sequence: TGTGCCAGCAGTTTCGGACAGGGGAGAGCTTTCTTT. Translated, it gives CASSFGQGRAFF.

This sequence joins TRBV14 and TRBJ1-3; D is unclear. The germline gives CDR1 SGHDN, CDR2 FVKESK. Trimming stripped 4 bases from V and 3 bases from J, with 7 bases between. There are 13 residues in the CDR3. CDR3 nucleotide sequence: TGTGCCAGCAGCCTGGGATATGGAAACACCATATATTTT. The encoded protein is CASSLGYGNTIYF.

The rearrangement joins TRBV7-8 to TRBJ1-1; a possible D gene is TRBD1 (6 bases). Germline CDR1 SGHVS, CDR2 FQNEAQ. The CDR3 runs to 15 residues. Trimming shortened V by 5 bases and J by 2 bases, and 15 bases separated the two germline ends. This CDR3 reads CASSPRGGLNTEAFF. CDR3 DNA sequence: TGTGCCAGCAGCCCTAGGGGGGGCTTAAACACTGAAGCTTTCTTT.

The genes are TRBV5-1 and TRBJ2-1; D may match TRBD1 or TRBD2 (5 bases each). The germline CDR1 and CDR2 sequences are SGHRS and YFSETQ. Trimming cost V 0 bases and J 2 bases, with 9 bases left between them. This CDR3 region has 15 residues. Written as DNA, the CDR3 is TGCGCCAGCAGCTTGGCGGGGCGCACCTACAATGAGCAGTTCTTC. This sequence encodes CASSLAGRTYNEQFF. Variable domain in full (rest from reference TRBV5-1 and TRBJ2-1): KAGVTQTPRYLIKTRGQQVTLSCSPISGHRSVSWYQQTPGQGLQFLFEYFSETQRNKGNFPGRFSGRQFSNSRSEMNVSTLELGDSALYLCASSLAGRTYNEQFFGPGTRLTVL.

V is TRBV18 and J is TRBJ1-1; TRBD1 aligns across 7 bases. The J segment lost 5 bases and the V segment lost 3 bases, leaving 3 bases of the junction unmatched. This CDR3 has 13 residues. Germline V lookup: CDR1 KGHSH, CDR2 LQKENI. The CDR3 DNA reads TGTGCCAGCTCACCGACAGGGCCGACTGAAGCTTTCTTT. It is translated as CASSPTGPTEAFF. The full variable domain, its missing parts supplied by reference TRBV18 and TRBJ1-1, is NAGVMQNPRHLVRRRGQEARLRCSPMKGHSHVYWYRQLPEEGLKFMVYLQKENIIDESGMPKERFSAEFPKEGPSILRIQQVVRGDSAAYFCASSPTGPTEAFFGQGTRLTVV.

This clone was found a few times. The chain employs TRBV9 and TRBJ1-6; D is unclear. The CDR3 spans 13 residues. In germline, CDR1 is SGDLS, CDR2 YYNGEE. Trimming took off 0 bases at V and 9 bases at J, with 7 bases between the two ends. The CDR3 is CASSVEAASPLHF. The CDR3 DNA reads TGTGCCAGCAGCGTAGAGGCCGCTTCACCCCTCCACTTT. The variable domain in full, completed from reference TRBV9 and TRBJ1-6, reads DSGVTQTPKHLITATGQRVTLRCSPRSGDLSVYWYQQSLDQGLQFLIQYYNGEERAKGNILERFSAQQFPDLHSELNLSSLELGDSALYFCASSVEAASPLHFGNGTRLTVT.

The chain carries TRBV4-1 and TRBJ2-7; 7 bases match TRBD1. From germline, CDR1 is MGHRA and CDR2 YSYEKL. V lost 0 bases, J lost 4 bases, and 6 bases stayed unmatched. The CDR3 sequence is 15 residues long. The DNA of the CDR3 is TGCGCCAGCAGCCAAGATAGACAGGGCTCGTACGAGCAGTACTTC. It translates to CASSQDRQGSYEQYF.

This sequence joins TRBV6-6 and TRBJ1-4; D ambiguous. V dropped 6 bases and J dropped 9 bases, with 17 bases sitting between them. Germline CDR1 MNHNY, CDR2 SVGAGI (reference sequence). This CDR3 has 14 residues. The CDR3 region has the DNA TGTGCCAGCAGGCCTATGATTCTCGACCAAAAACTGTTTTTT. As protein: CASRPMILDQKLFF.

The chain links TRBV7-2 to TRBJ1-1; D unclear. This CDR3 has 11 residues. Germline lookup yields CDR1 SGHTA and CDR2 FQGNSA. Trimming left V 5 bases short and J 6 bases short, with 7 bases between. The chain's CDR3 is CASSPDAEAFF. The CDR3, as DNA: TGTGCCAGCAGCCCGGATGCTGAAGCTTTCTTT.

This clone was seen once. The V call is TRBV7-6, the J call TRBJ1-2; D is possibly TRBD1 (5 bases). Trimming removed 2 bases at V and 6 bases at J, with 10 bases between. This CDR3 is built from 13 residues. Per the germline V gene, CDR1 is SGHVS and CDR2 is FNYEAQ. The DNA for the CDR3 is TGTGCCAGCAGCTTACAGGGTCTGGATGGCTACACCTTC. It specifies CASSLQGLDGYTF. Based on the CDR3 plus reference TRBV7-6 and TRBJ1-2, the full variable domain is GAGVSQSPRYKVTKRGQDVALRCDPISGHVSLYWYRQALGQGPEFLTYFNYEAQQDKSGLPNDRFSAERPEGSISTLTIQRTEQRDSAMYRCASSLQGLDGYTFGSGTRLTVV.

The gene calls are TRBV6-6 and TRBJ1-2, with D possibly TRBD1 on 6 matching bases. The germline gives CDR1 MNHNY, CDR2 SVGAGI (reference sequence). The V end was cut by 2 bases, the J end by 2 bases, with 9 bases between. The CDR3 totals 14 residues. DNA of the CDR3: TGTGCCAGCAGTTACGGGCAGGGGAACTATGGCTACACCTTC. Amino acids: CASSYGQGNYGYTF.

V gene TRBV6-5 combines with J gene TRBJ2-5, with TRBD1 matching 7 bases. Germline V gene lookup returns CDR1 MNHEY and CDR2 SVGAGI. J lost 2 bases, V lost 10 bases, and 4 bases had no gene match. The CDR3 has 12 amino acids. The CDR3 region has the DNA TGTGCCACCCAGGGGGTACAAGAGACCCAGTACTTC. Residues: CATQGVQETQYF.

This clone occurred once. The chain has TRBV7-2 and TRBJ2-2, with 7 bases aligning to TRBD1. Germline lookup yields CDR1 SGHTA and CDR2 FQGNSA. V was clipped by 6 bases and J by 3 bases; unmatched bases: 7. CDR3 length: 15 amino acids. The CDR3 region has the DNA TGTGCCAGCAGTTTGGACAGGAGAGACACCGGGGAGCTGTTTTTT. Its translation: CASSLDRRDTGELFF. Full variable domain (outside the CDR3, taken from reference TRBV7-2 and TRBJ2-2): GAGVSQSPSNKVTEKGKDVELRCDPISGHTALYWYRQSLGQGLEFLIYFQGNSAPDKSGLPSDRFSAERTGGSVSTLTIQRTQQEDSAVYLCASSLDRRDTGELFFGEGSRLTVL.

V and J are TRBV11-3 and TRBJ2-3; D possibly corresponds to TRBD2 (5 bases). This CDR3 has 11 residues. Between the trimmed V and J ends, which lost 8 bases and 7 bases, there was a span of 10 bases. Germline CDR1 SGHNT, CDR2 YENEEA. CDR3 in amino acids: CASQSGYTQYF. CDR3 sequence (DNA): TGTGCCAGCCAGTCGGGGTATACGCAGTATTTT.

The chain uses TRBV5-6 and TRBJ2-2; D remains ambiguous. The V end lost 2 bases, the J end lost 5 bases, and 4 bases lay between the germline ends. Germline V gene lookup returns CDR1 SGHDT and CDR2 YYEEEE. This CDR3 has 12 residues. The CDR3 protein is CASSFWTGELFF. The CDR3 region has the DNA TGTGCCAGCAGCTTTTGGACCGGGGAGCTGTTTTTT.